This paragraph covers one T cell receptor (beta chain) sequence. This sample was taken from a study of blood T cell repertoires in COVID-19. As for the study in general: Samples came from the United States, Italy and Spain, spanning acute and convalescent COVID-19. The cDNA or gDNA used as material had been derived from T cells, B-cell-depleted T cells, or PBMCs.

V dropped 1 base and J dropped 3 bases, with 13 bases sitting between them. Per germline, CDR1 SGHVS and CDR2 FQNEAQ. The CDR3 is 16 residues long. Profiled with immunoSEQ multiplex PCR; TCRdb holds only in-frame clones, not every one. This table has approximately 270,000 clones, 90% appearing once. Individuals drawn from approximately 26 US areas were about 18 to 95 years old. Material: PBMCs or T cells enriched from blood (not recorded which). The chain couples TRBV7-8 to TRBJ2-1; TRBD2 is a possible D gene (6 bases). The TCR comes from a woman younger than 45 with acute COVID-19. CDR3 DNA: TGTGCCAGCAGCTTAGGTCGGGAGCTGTTCTACAATGAGCAGTTCTTC. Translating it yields CASSLGRELFYNEQFF.